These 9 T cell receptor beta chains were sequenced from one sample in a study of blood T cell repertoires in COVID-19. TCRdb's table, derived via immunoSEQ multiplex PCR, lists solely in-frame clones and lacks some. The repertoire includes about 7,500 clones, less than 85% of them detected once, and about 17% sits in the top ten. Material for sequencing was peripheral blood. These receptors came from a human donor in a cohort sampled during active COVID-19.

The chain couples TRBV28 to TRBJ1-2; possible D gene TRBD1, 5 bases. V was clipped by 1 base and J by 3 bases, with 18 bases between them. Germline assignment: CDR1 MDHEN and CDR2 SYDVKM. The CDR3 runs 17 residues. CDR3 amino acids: CASSLSPRRAPYYGYTF. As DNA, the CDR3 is TGTGCCAGCAGTTTATCCCCCCGCAGGGCCCCCTACTATGGCTACACCTTC.

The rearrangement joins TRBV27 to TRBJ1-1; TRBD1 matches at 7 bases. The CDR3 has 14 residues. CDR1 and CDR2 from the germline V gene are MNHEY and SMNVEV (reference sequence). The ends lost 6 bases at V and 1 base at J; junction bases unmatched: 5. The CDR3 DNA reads TGTGCCAGCAGGAAGGGGGCTCCGAACACTGAAGCTTTCTTT. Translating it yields CASRKGAPNTEAFF.

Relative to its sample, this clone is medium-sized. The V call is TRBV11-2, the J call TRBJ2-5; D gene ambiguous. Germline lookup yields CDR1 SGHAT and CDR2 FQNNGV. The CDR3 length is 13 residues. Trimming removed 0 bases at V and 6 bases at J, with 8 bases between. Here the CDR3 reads CASSLDQRQTQYF. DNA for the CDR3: TGTGCCAGCAGCTTAGACCAGCGTCAGACCCAGTACTTC.

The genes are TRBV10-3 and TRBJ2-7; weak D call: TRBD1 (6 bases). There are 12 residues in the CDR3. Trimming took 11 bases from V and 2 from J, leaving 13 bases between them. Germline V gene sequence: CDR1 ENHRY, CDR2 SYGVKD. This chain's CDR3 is CAAGQRPYEQYF. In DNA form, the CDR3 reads TGTGCCGCCGGACAGCGACCCTACGAGCAGTACTTC.

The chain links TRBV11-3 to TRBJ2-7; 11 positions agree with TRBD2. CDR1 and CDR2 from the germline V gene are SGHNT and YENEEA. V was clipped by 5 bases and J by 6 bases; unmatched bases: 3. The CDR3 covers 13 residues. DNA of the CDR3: TGTGCCAGCAGCAACCTAGCGGGGGGCGAGCAGTACTTC. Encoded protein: CASSNLAGGEQYF.

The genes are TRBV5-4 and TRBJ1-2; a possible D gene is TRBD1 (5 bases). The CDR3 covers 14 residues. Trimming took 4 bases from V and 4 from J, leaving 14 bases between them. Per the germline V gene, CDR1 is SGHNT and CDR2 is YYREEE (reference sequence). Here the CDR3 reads CASSNGGVPYGYTF. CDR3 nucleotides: TGTGCCAGCAGCAACGGAGGGGTACCCTATGGCTACACCTTC.

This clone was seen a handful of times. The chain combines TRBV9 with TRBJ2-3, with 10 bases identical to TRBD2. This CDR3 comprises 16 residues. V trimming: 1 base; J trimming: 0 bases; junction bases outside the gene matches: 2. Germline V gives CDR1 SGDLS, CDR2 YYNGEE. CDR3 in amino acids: CASSVKAGGSTDTQYF. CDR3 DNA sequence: TGTGCCAGCAGCGTAAAAGCGGGAGGGAGCACAGATACGCAGTATTTT.

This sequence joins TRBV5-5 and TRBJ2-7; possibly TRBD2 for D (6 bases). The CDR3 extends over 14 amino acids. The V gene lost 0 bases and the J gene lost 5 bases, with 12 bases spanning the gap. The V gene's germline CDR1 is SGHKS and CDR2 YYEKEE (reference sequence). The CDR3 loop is CASSLAFGSDEQYF. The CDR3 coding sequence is TGTGCCAGCAGCTTGGCCTTCGGGAGTGACGAGCAGTACTTC.

The CDR3 DNA reads as TGTGCCAGCACCCCGGGGGGGTATGGCTACACCTTC. Protein sequence: CASTPGGYGYTF. The chain has TRBV7-8 and TRBJ1-2, with D possibly matching TRBD1 (5 bases). From germline, CDR1 is SGHVS and CDR2 FQNEAQ. Trimming stripped 7 bases from V and 5 bases from J, with 11 bases between. The CDR3 runs to 12 residues.